Sequencing of this T cell receptor beta chain was carried out in a study of blood T cell repertoires in COVID-19 (dated by TCRdb to 2018 to 2021). At the level of the whole study: Samples covering the acute and convalescent phases of COVID-19 were provided by collaborators in the United States, Italy and Spain. The prospective study material was composed of cDNA or gDNA derived from T cells, B-cell-depleted T cells, or PBMCs. The dataset comprised deeply sampled blood TCRbeta repertoires from subjects exposed to, actively infected with, or recovered from COVID-19. A freely available public database, intended as a resource for researchers studying the immune response to SARS-CoV-2, is where the repertoires were released. Samples were obtained from the ongoing ImmuneRACE study (first 160 participants) and from roughly 1,300 subjects provided by 6 global collaborators. Sample metadata almost always included a de-identified subject ID, COVID-19 status, age in years and sex. HLA class I and class II types, where available, came from metadata supplied by the sample provider rather than from assay-based typing.

TCRbeta CDR3 regions were amplified from genomic DNA using the immunoSEQ Assay, a bias-controlled multiplex PCR. Per the source publication's procedure: The number of nucleated cells in each sample was estimated by amplification of reference gene primers within the assay. Sequence reads were collapsed and filtered to measure the absolute abundance of every unique TCRbeta CDR3 rearrangement. For each sample, productive Simpson clonality was calculated as the square root of Simpson's diversity index over productive rearrangements. Here the immuneACCESS table is served through TCRdb, limited to in-frame sequences with V and J called. Missing clones are a known gap in these copies; in checked studies unresolved V genes cover under half, and the rest lacks a known reason. The V and J calls and clone size are taken from that table; D and trimming were inferred from the DNA. The sample has 200,000 to 250,000 clones on record, 87% of them singletons. The ten largest clonotypes hold under 2% of the sample.

On the study overall, not on this receptor specifically: How much clinical and demographic metadata was included differed by source and by participant, and the metadata was provided uncurated.

This clone has a single count. What this receptor recognizes is not known. No much larger clone is present one base from it, and per-base qualities are unavailable. V was cut back by 5 bases and J by 2 bases, leaving a gap of 16 bases between them. Measured from the cysteine to the phenylalanine, the CDR3 is 15 residues long. Only the CDR3 region is kept as DNA, spanning 45 bases read in frame from base 1. CDR1 and CDR2 are read off the germline V gene (reference sequence) as SEHNR and FQNEAQ. Collaborating institutions collected whole blood in K2EDTA tubes following their own protocols. For TCRbeta analysis, collaborators shipped samples in one of three forms: frozen whole blood, isolated PBMCs, or DNA extracted from either of those sample types.

This chain joins TRBV7-9 to TRBJ2-7, and perhaps TRBD2 as D gene, on 6 matching bases. The sequence was obtained from a man aged 40-49 years with active or convalescent COVID-19. Sample: peripheral blood. The nucleotide sequence is TGTGCCAGCAGCGGCAGACTAGTCCCCACCTACGAGCAGTACTTC. Translated, this gives CASSGRLVPTYEQYF.